The present TCR beta chain was sequenced within a study of early T cells in non-severe SARS-CoV-2 infection (dated by TCRdb to the early 2020s). Looking at the study overall: Bulk RNA from unsorted whole blood was used for TCR sequencing, so alpha and beta chains could not be paired.

Library generation was performed with 5' RACE. Sequencing used a NextSeq 500. Unique molecular identifiers were attached to individual cDNA molecules in the TCR library protocol so that sequencing error and PCR bias could be corrected. TCR alpha and beta chains were both sequenced, and the abundances of alpha and beta sequences in each sample were closely correlated with each other. Turning to the authors' computational methods: Decombinator V4 was used to perform V gene, J gene and CDR3 annotation of TCR sequences. Expanded TCRs were defined as changing significantly between any two time points under a Poisson model with p below 0.0001. TCR abundances were normalised to the total number of TCRs sequenced in each sample and reported as counts per million. MAIT TCRs were defined by TRAV1-2 paired with TRAJ12, TRAJ20 or TRAJ33, and iNKT TCRs by TRAV10 paired with TRAJ18. VDJdb, accessed on 1 November 2021, was searched for TCRs annotated for CMV, EBV and SARS-CoV-2, and TCRs annotated for more than one antigen were excluded. TCRdb trimmed the raw reads at Q25, called clones with MiXCR and kept productive beta chains. Under each unique CDR3 protein, matching rows form one entry showing the most common genes and DNA. In this record, the V and J calls reflect TCRdb's handling and not the investigators' own analysis. The sample has 70,000 to 95,000 distinct CDR3 sequences on record, about 15% of them singletons. Less than 0.6% of the sample comes from the top ten.

This clonotype appeared a few times. Its antigen specificity is not known. Base qualities are not recorded, but no much larger clone differs from it by a single base. The CDR3 runs 15 residues from the cysteine to the phenylalanine. CDR3 DNA is the only sequence kept; it has 45 bases, read in frame from the first base. For CDR1 and CDR2, the germline V gene lists KGHSH and LQKENI. The junction shows trimming of 0 bases on V and 4 bases on J, and the gene matches do not reach 1 base of it. A case-control design nested within a healthcare worker cohort in London, UK, was used, with weekly nasopharyngeal swab PCR tests and blood sampling performed. Between 23 and 31 March 2020, the week of the UK lockdown, healthcare workers were enrolled and then followed up weekly for as long as 16 weeks. Paper-wide results and their limitations: VDJdb matching was skewed toward anti-spike CD8 responses and likely underestimated virus-specific expansions, missing private and CD4 specificities.

This clonotype was obtained from an adult who was a healthcare worker with PCR-confirmed SARS-CoV-2 infection or an uninfected control (not recorded which). The sample was whole blood. Here the chain combines TRBV18 and TRBJ2-1; 9 middle bases align to TRBD2. The CDR3 is CASSPPSGGYNEQFF. The sequenced DNA is TGTGCCAGCTCACCACCTAGCGGGGGTTACAATGAGCAGTTCTTC.